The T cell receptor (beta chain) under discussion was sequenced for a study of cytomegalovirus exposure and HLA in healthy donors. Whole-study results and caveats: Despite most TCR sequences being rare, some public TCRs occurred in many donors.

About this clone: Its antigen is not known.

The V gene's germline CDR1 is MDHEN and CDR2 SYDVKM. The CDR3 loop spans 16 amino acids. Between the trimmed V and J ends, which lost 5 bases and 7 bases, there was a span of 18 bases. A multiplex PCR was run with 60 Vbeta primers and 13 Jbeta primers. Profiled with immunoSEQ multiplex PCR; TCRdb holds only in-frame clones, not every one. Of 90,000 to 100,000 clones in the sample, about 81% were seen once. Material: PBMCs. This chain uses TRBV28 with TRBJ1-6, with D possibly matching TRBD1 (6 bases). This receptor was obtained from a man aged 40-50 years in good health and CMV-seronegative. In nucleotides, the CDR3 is TGTGCCAGCAGTCTCCCATACCCAGGGGAGAATTCACCCCTCCACTTT. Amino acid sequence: CASSLPYPGENSPLHF.